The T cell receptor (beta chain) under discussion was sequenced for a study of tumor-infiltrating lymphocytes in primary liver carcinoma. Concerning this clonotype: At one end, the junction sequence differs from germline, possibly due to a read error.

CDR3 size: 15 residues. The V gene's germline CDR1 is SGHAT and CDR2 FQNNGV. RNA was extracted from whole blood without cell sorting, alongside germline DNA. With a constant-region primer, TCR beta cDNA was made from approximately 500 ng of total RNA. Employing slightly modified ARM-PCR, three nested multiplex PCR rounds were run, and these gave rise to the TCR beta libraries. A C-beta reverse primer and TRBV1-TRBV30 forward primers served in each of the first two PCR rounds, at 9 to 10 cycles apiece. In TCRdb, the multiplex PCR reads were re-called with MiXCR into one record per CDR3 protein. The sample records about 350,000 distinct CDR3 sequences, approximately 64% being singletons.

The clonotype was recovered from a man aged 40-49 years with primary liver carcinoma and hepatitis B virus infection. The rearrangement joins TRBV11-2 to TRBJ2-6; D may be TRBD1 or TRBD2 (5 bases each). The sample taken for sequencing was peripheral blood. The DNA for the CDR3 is TGTGCCAGCAGTTTGGAGTGGACTGGGGCCAACGTCCTGGCTTTC. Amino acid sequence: CASSLEWTGANVLAF.